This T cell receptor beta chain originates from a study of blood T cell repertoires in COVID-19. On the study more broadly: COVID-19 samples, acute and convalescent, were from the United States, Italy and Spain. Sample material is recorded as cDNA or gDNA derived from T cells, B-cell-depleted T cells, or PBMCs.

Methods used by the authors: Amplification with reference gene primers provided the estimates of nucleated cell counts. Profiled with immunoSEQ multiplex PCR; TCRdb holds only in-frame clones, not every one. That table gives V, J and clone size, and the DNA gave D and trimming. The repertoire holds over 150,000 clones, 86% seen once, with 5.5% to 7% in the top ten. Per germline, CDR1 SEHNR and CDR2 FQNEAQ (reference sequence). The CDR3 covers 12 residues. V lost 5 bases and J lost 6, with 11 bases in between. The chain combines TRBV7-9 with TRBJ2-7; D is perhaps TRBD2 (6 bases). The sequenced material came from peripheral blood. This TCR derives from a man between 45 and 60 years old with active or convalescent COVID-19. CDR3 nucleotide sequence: TGTGCCAGCAGCGCCAGGGACTTCGAGCAGTACTTC. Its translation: CASSARDFEQYF.